This entry lists 20 T cell receptor beta chains sequenced from one sample in a study of T cells in Graves' hyperthyroidism and ophthalmopathy. TCR beta CDR3 regions were amplified from RNA. First-round RT-PCR of the TCR CDR3 relied on the HTBI primer set. MiXCR, run by TCRdb on the multiplex PCR reads, gives a single entry per CDR3 protein. The profile shows about 250,000 distinct CDR3 sequences, 24% of them singletons. The sequenced sample was blood. The receptors here all came from a woman in her thirties or forties with Graves' ophthalmopathy.

This clonotype was observed at least ten times. A read error may be the cause here, since a much bigger clone is one base away. DNA of the CDR3: TGCGCCAGCAGCCCGACTAGCGGGAGTACCTACGAGCAGTACTTC. Encoded protein: CASSPTSGSTYEQYF. The chain is built from TRBV5-1 and TRBJ2-7; TRBD2 agrees at 12 bases. Germline lookup yields CDR1 SGHRS and CDR2 YFSETQ. The V and J ends lost 4 bases and 2 bases, in that order; junction bases with no gene match: 4. The CDR3 covers 15 residues.

This clonotype was recorded many times. The V call is TRBV29-1, the J call TRBJ2-7; D is possibly TRBD1 (5 bases). Deletions cut 4 bases from V and 3 bases from J, with 19 bases between. CDR1 SQVTM and CDR2 ANQGSEA come from the germline V gene. The CDR3 is 15 amino acids. Here the CDR3 reads CSVAGSGDHNYEQYF. The DNA of the CDR3 is TGCAGCGTTGCAGGGTCCGGTGATCACAACTACGAGCAGTACTTC.

In its sample, this clonotype was seen many times. The chain links TRBV3-1 to TRBJ1-2; D unresolved. CDR1 and CDR2 (germline): LGHDT, YNNKEL (reference sequence). The CDR3 consists of 13 residues. The V end lost 3 bases, the J end lost 4 bases, and 9 bases lay between the germline ends. The CDR3 nucleotides read TGTGCCAGCAGCCATGCGGGGAGCTATGGCTACACCTTC. This translates into CASSHAGSYGYTF.

CDR3 sequence reads: CASSLRSIGGRNTEAFF. Written as DNA, the CDR3 is TGTGCCAGCAGTTTAAGAAGCATAGGCGGGCGGAACACTGAAGCTTTCTTT. The V gene is TRBV6-5, the J gene TRBJ1-1; D uncertain. Trimming took off 4 bases at V and 1 base at J, with 19 bases between the two ends. Germline V CDR1 and CDR2: MNHEY, SVGAGI. The CDR3 length is 17 residues.

This clonotype came up many times. This CDR3 reads CASSTGKETQYF. Written as DNA, the CDR3 is TGTGCCAGTAGTACAGGGAAAGAGACCCAGTACTTC. This chain uses TRBV19 with TRBJ2-5, with D possibly TRBD1 on 5 matching bases. This CDR3 comprises 12 residues. V lost 4 bases, J lost 3 bases, and 6 bases lay in between. Per the germline V gene, CDR1 is LNHDA and CDR2 is SQIVND (reference sequence). The variable domain in full, completed from reference TRBV19 and TRBJ2-5, reads DGGITQSPKYLFRKEGQNVTLSCEQNLNHDAMYWYRQDPGQGLRLIYYSQIVNDFQKGDIAEGYSVSREKKESFPLTVTSAQKNPTAFYLCASSTGKETQYFGPGTRLLVL.

The J gene is TRBJ2-7, the V gene TRBV28; D might be TRBD1 or TRBD2, each matching 5 bases. In germline, CDR1 is MDHEN, CDR2 SYDVKM. V was shortened by 5 bases and J by 7 bases, with 15 bases between the two germline ends. This CDR3 has 13 residues. The chain's CDR3 is CASSRPGLREQYF. CDR3 DNA: TGTGCCAGCAGTCGGCCGGGGCTGAGGGAGCAGTACTTC.

This clonotype showed up many times. J is TRBJ1-2 and V is TRBV28, with a tentative D call TRBD1 (6 bases). CDR3 size: 16 residues. Germline CDR1 reads MDHEN; CDR2 reads SYDVKM. Trimming removed 1 base from V and 2 bases from J, with 14 bases in between. The CDR3 nucleotides read TGTGCCAGCAGTTTATTCGGGGGCGCAAAAAACTATGGCTACACCTTC. Translation: CASSLFGGAKNYGYTF.

The sample holds many counts of this clonotype. This sequence joins TRBV24-1 and TRBJ2-5, with 7 bases lining up with TRBD1. The CDR3 spans 15 residues. J gave up 2 bases and V 4 bases, and 6 bases lay outside the gene matches. Germline assignment: CDR1 KGHDR and CDR2 SFDVKD. The CDR3 nucleotides are TGTGCCACCAGTGACACCGGGACAGCGCAAGAGACCCAGTACTTC. It yields the protein CATSDTGTAQETQYF.

In its sample, this clonotype was seen many times. This CDR3 is CASSLITGGETQYF. CDR3 DNA: TGTGCCAGCAGTTTAATCACGGGAGGGGAGACCCAGTACTTC. The chain couples TRBV12-3 or TRBV12-4 to TRBJ2-5; 8 nucleotides align to TRBD2. The junction had 4 bases not matched to a gene; V was cut back by 2 bases and J by 5 bases. The CDR3 is 14 amino acids.

This clonotype was seen a few times. The V and J genes are TRBV2 and TRBJ2-7; D unresolved. Trimming shortened V by 8 bases and J by 2 bases, and 13 bases separated the two germline ends. Germline V CDR1 and CDR2: SNHLY, FYNNEI. This CDR3 spans 13 amino acids. The CDR3 DNA sequence: TGTGCCAGCTATGTGGGAAACACCTACGAGCAGTACTTC. Residues: CASYVGNTYEQYF.

V usage is TRBV6-1 and J usage is TRBJ2-7; TRBD2 matches at 8 bases. Gene TRBJ2-1 matches the end of the DNA better, so the J call may be wrong. Germline CDR1 reads MNHNS; CDR2 reads SASEGT. This CDR3 is built from 15 residues. CDR3 amino acids: CASTETIGRVYEQFF. The DNA for the CDR3 is TGTGCCAGCACCGAGACTATCGGGAGGGTTTACGAGCAGTTCTTC.

This clonotype was seen repeatedly, ten times or more. V gene TRBV9 combines with J gene TRBJ1-1; D not resolved. CDR1 SGDLS and CDR2 YYNGEE come from the germline V gene. The CDR3 is 14 amino acids. V was clipped by 4 bases and J by 1 base, with 11 bases between them. As DNA, the CDR3 is TGTGCCAGCAGCCTCGGTGGGCCGAACACTGAAGCTTTCTTT. This translates into CASSLGGPNTEAFF.

The chain carries TRBV5-1 and TRBJ2-7, with a possible D match to TRBD1 (5 bases). The germline V gene has CDR1 SGHRS and CDR2 YFSETQ. Trimming cost V 4 bases and J 2 bases, with 13 bases left between them. CDR3 length: 14 amino acids. CDR3 sequence: CASSRQGSTYEQYF. CDR3 nucleotides: TGCGCCAGCAGCCGCCAGGGCTCAACCTACGAGCAGTACTTC.

This clonotype was counted once. This chain uses TRBV6-2 or TRBV6-3 with TRBJ2-1; D may be TRBD1 or TRBD2 (6 bases each). The V gene lost 7 bases and the J gene lost 10 bases, with 26 bases spanning the gap. The CDR3 runs 16 residues. CDR1 is MNHEY, CDR2 SVGEGT, per germline. The CDR3 region has the DNA TGTGCCAGCAACCGCACCCCGGGGGCGGTAGCGGAGGAGCAGTTCTTC. This sequence encodes CASNRTPGAVAEEQFF.

This clonotype was recorded at least ten times. The chain has TRBV13 and TRBJ1-3, with D unresolved. Trimming stripped 3 bases from V and 1 base from J, with 10 bases between. The CDR3 length is 15 residues. Germline V gene sequence: CDR1 PRHDT, CDR2 FYEKMQ (reference sequence). The CDR3 is CASSFSPGSGNTIYF. CDR3 bases: TGTGCCAGCAGCTTTTCTCCGGGATCTGGAAACACCATATATTTT.

The V call is TRBV28, the J call TRBJ2-7; D perhaps matches TRBD2 (6 bases). Trimming removed 5 bases from V and 1 base from J, with 9 bases in between. Germline CDR1 and CDR2: MDHEN and SYDVKM. The CDR3 is made up of 13 amino acids. The CDR3: CASSGDLSYEQYF. The CDR3 DNA reads as TGTGCCAGCAGTGGGGACTTATCCTACGAGCAGTACTTC.

The gene calls are TRBV7-3 and TRBJ2-7; D is possibly TRBD2 (6 bases). The V end lost 1 base, the J end lost 2 bases, and 12 bases lay between the germline ends. Germline V lookup: CDR1 SGHTA, CDR2 FQGTGA. The CDR3 is 15 amino acids. The CDR3 loop reads CASSLNSGGTYEQYF. CDR3 in DNA: TGTGCCAGCAGCTTAAATAGCGGAGGGACCTACGAGCAGTACTTC.

There are many counts of this clonotype. The genes are TRBV2 and TRBJ2-2, with TRBD2 identical over 8 bases. The germline CDR1 and CDR2 sequences are SNHLY and FYNNEI. V was pared by 11 bases and J by 6 bases, with 11 bases of the junction left unmatched. The CDR3 length is 14 residues. For the CDR3, the DNA is TGTGCCGGGGTAACTAGCGGATCCCCCGGGGAGCTGTTTTTT. Translated, it gives CAGVTSGSPGELFF.

Comment on this clonotype: The junction does not match germline at one end; this may be a read error. The V call is TRBV28, the J call TRBJ2-4; D might be TRBD2 (6 bases). CDR1 and CDR2 (germline): MDHEN, SYDVKM. CDR3 size: 15 residues. CDR3 residues: CASSKRRGPKNFQYF. The CDR3 nucleotides are TGTGCCAGCAGTAAGCGGAGGGGCCCCAAAAACTTTCAGTACTTC.

This clonotype was seen many times. The chain uses TRBV7-9 and TRBJ2-5; TRBD2 aligns across 7 bases. After removal of 0 bases from V and 5 bases from J, the junction contained 3 bases not matched to a gene. The CDR3 runs 14 residues. CDR1 and CDR2 (germline): SEHNR, FQNEAQ (reference sequence). CDR3 residues: CASSLAGGSETQYF. The CDR3 nucleotides are TGTGCCAGCAGCTTAGCGGGCGGGAGTGAGACCCAGTACTTC. Full variable domain (outside the CDR3, taken from reference TRBV7-9 and TRBJ2-5): DTGVSQNPRHKITKRGQNVTFRCDPISEHNRLYWYRQTLGQGPEFLTYFQNEAQLEKSRLLSDRFSAERPKGSFSTLEIQRTEQGDSAMYLCASSLAGGSETQYFGPGTRLLVL.